This T cell receptor beta chain was documented in a study of shared clonotypes between healthy human individuals. Findings and caveats of the study: Only blood samples were collected, and tissue repertoires likely differ. Rarefaction gave evidence that sorted-subset sequencing remained incomplete despite large depth.

Sequencing was performed with immunoSEQ multiplex PCR; in TCRdb, only in-frame clones are kept and a portion is missing. The sample has 2 million to 3 million clones, 80% to 95% seen once; the top ten hold about 0.39%. On this clone itself: Its target is not known.

A split of CD4+ cells into CD45RA+ naive and CD45RA-negative memory subsets was performed. Germline loops: CDR1 LGHNA, CDR2 YNFKEQ. This CDR3 is built from 16 residues. V lost 0 bases and J lost 13; bases outside the gene matches: 12. The chain recombines TRBV4-2 with TRBJ1-4; 9 bases map to TRBD1. This sequence was found in a man between 18 and 29 years old in good health. Some clones in this sample may be carry-over from other donors' samples. Sequencing input: naive CD4+ T cells from PBMCs. Regarding subset: CD45RA+ positively selected. The CDR3 DNA reads TGTGCCAGCAGCCAAGATCGGGGGACAGGGCCTTCTCCACTGTTTTTT. As protein: CASSQDRGTGPSPLFF.